This T cell receptor beta chain was identified during a study of lung T cells in sarcoidosis with Löfgren's syndrome (dated by TCRdb to the late 2010s). For context, the study as a whole: Sarcoidosis was characterized as a granulomatous disease that is mostly pulmonary, in which CD4+ T cells accumulate in bronchoalveolar lavage fluid. The repertoire analyses were focused on Lofgren's syndrome patients. Here is what the overall study found, with its caveats: Sharing of TRAV12-1 and TRBV2 CDR3 motifs among multiple Lofgren's syndrome patients was reported, suggesting public CD4+ TCR repertoires. Recognition of a sarcoidosis-associated antigen was only suggested; the antigen itself remained putative and unidentified. In Lofgren's syndrome patients, relative to control subjects, TRAV12-1 and TRBV2 were reported to be the most expanded V gene segments. In alphabeta pairing analysis, TRAV12-1 was found to pair preferentially with TRBV2, and CDR3 homology was shown by the resulting paired TCRs.

This clonotype was detected many times. The specificity of this receptor is unknown. Base qualities are not provided; no much larger clone lies one nucleotide away. The sequencing machine was an Illumina MiSeq. The public reads were run again by TCRdb, first through fastp at Q25 and then through MiXCR, and only productive beta chains were kept. Rows with a matching CDR3 protein are joined into one entry that keeps the most common DNA and genes. The sample profile shows some 18,000 distinct CDR3 sequences; about a fifth of them were found once. 3.5% to 5% of the sample lies in the top ten. There are 15 amino acids in the CDR3, from cysteine to phenylalanine inclusive. Only the CDR3 part of the read is kept: 45 bases, read in frame from the first base. V is pruned by 0 bases and J by 8 bases, leaving 7 bases of the junction without a gene match. The germline V gene encodes CDR1 DFQATT and CDR2 SNEGSKA (reference sequence).

Sequencing input: CD4+ T cells from PBMCs. The sequence is built from TRBV20-1 and TRBJ2-1, with 10 bases in between that match TRBD1. The receptor was derived from a human donor with sarcoidosis (Löfgren's syndrome or another form), or a control subject (not recorded which). This receptor carries the CDR3 CSARDGDRGSDEQFF. At the DNA level, the sequence is TGCAGTGCTAGAGATGGGGACAGGGGATCGGATGAGCAGTTCTTC.